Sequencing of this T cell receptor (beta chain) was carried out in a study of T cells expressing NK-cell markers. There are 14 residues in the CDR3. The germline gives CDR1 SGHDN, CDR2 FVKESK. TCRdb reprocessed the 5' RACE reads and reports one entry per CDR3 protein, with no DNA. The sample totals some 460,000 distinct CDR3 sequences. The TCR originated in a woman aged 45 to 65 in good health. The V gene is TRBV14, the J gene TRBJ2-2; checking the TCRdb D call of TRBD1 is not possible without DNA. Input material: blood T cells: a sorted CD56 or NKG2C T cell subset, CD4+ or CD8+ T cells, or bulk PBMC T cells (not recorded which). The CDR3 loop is CASSHHTGAGELFF.